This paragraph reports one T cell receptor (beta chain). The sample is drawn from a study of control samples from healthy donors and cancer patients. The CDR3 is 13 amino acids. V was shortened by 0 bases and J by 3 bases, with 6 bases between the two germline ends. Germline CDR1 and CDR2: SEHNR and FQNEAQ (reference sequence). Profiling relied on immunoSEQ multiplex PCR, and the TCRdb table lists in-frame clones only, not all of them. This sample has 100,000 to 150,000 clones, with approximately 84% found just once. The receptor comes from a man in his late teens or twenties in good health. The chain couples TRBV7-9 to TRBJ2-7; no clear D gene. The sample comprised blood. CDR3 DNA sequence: TGTGCCAGCAGCTTAGCTCACATCTACGAGCAGTACTTC. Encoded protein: CASSLAHIYEQYF.